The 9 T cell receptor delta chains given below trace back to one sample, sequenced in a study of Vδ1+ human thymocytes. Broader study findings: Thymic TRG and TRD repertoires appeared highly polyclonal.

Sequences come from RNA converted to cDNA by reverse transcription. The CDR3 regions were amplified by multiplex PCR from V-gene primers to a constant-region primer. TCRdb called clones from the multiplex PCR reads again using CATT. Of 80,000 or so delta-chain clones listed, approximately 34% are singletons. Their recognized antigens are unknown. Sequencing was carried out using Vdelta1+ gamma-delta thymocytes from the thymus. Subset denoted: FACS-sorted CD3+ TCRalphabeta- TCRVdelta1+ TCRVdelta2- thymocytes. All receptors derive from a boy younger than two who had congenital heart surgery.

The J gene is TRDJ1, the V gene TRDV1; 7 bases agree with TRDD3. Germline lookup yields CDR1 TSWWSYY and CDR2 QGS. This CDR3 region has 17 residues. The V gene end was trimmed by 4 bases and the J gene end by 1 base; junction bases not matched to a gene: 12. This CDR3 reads CALGVPLDTLFTDKLIF. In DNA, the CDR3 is TGTGCTCTTGGGGTTCCCTTGGATACGCTGTTCACCGATAAACTCATCTTT.

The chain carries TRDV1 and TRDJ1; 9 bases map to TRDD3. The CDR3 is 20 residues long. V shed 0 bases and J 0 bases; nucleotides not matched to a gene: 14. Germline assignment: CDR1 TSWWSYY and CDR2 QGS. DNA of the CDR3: TGTGCTCTTGGGGAACTACGGGACTGGGGGAGAGAGCCTTACACCGATAAACTCATCTTT. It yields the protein CALGELRDWGREPYTDKLIF.

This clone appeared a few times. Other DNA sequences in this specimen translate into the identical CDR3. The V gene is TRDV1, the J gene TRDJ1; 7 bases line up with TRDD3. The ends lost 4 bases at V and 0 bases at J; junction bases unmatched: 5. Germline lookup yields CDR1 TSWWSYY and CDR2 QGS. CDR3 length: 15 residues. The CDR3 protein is CALGASGGYTDKLIF. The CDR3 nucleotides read TGTGCTCTTGGGGCTTCTGGGGGGTACACCGATAAACTCATCTTT.

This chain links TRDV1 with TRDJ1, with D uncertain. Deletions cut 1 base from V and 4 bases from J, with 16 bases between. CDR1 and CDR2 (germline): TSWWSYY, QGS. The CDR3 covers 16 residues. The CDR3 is CALGERPPPLSDKLIF. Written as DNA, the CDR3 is TGTGCTCTTGGGGAACGACCTCCTCCGCTGAGCGATAAACTCATCTTT.

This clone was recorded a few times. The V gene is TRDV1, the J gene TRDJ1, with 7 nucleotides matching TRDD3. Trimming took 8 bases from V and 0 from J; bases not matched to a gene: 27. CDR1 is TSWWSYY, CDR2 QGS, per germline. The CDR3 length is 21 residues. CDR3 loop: CALFPPLGTGDADLYTDKLIF. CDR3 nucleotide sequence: TGTGCTCTTTTTCCCCCCCTCGGTACTGGGGATGCGGACCTATACACCGATAAACTCATCTTT.

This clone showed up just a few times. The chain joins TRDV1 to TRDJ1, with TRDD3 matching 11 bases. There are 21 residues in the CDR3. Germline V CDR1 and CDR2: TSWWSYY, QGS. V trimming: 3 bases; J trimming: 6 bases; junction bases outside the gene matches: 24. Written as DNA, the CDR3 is TGTGCTCTTGGGGATTTCCTACTGGGGGATATAGTCCCCTGGGGTCGGTATAAACTCATCTTT. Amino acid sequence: CALGDFLLGDIVPWGRYKLIF.

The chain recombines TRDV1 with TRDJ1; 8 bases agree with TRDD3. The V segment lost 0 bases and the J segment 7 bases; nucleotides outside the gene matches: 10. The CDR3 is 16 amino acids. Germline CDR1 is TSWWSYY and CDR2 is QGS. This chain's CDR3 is CALGELTCGIRGKLIF. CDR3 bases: TGTGCTCTTGGGGAACTCACCTGTGGGATACGGGGTAAACTCATCTTT.

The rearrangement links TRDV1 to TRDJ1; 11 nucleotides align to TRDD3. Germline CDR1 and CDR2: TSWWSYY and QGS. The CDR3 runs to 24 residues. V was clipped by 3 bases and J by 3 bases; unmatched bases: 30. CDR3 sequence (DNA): TGTGCTCTTGGGGATGACCGAGGGGGAACTGGGGGATATCGTGTTCGGTGGTGGGCCGATAAACTCATCTTT. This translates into CALGDDRGGTGGYRVRWWADKLIF.

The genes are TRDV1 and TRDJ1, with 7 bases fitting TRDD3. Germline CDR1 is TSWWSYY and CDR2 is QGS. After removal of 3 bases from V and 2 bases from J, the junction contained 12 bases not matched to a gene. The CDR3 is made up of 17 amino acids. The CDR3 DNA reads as TGTGCTCTTGGGGAGCAACGTCCTAAGGGGGATACCGATAAACTCATCTTT. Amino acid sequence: CALGEQRPKGDTDKLIF.